Listed here is a single TCR beta chain. This clone turned up a few times. The target of this receptor is not known. Per-base quality was not reported, and no clone a single base away is much larger than it. To be included, a participant needed at least one PBMC sample from before ART initiation plus at least two post-ART samples. All participants with HIV were treated in the United States of America. Before DNA extraction, cryopreserved samples containing roughly 0.9-10 million PBMC were thawed and washed. At the time of the earliest PBMC sample, participants with HIV were aged between roughly 20 and 55 years. PBMC samples were contributed by each participant from 1-4 timepoints before ART initiation and 2-8 timepoints after ART initiation, with a median of 7 samples. For every participant, serial HIV viral load, CD4+ T-cell count, ART history and demographic data were obtained. Genomic DNA was extracted from unsorted PBMC with a Qiagen kit on a QIAcube, processed in batches of 12 samples.

The immunoSEQ hsTCRB v3.0 assay was used at survey level resolution to sequence the TRB variable region. The target sequencing depth for TRB was roughly 35,000-50,000 T-cell genomes per sample. Pooled TRB libraries were sequenced on an Illumina MiSeq with a v3 150-cycle kit. In the paper's pipeline: Repertoire analysis was performed in R inside a reproducible Nextflow workflow that covered QC, data transformation and analysis. Custom analyses were implemented in LymphoSeq2, an R package for AIRR-Seq data exploration. A few samples that produced fewer than 5000 total TRB sequences were removed, so some 180 HIV repertoires were analyzed. Of the 188 retained HIV repertoires, 55 to 60 were collected before and about 130 after ART initiation. Repertoires were downsampled to 5000 TRB nucleotide sequences, with summary statistics averaged over 100 downsampling iterations. Only TRB sequences with CDR3 regions of at least seven amino acids were retained for analysis. Diversity was measured with a Shannon entropy-derived clonality score and the Gini coefficient. In the repertoire networks, any two of the top 5000 CDR3 amino acid sequences were linked whenever the two sequences differed by an edit distance of one. For TRB CDR3 amino acid sequences, antigen specificity groups and MHC restriction were predicted with GLIPH2. To flag known associations with CMV, EBV, HIV or tissue antigens, CDR3 amino acid sequences were compared against VDJdb and McPAS-TCR. Pre-ART, post-ART and control groups were compared with Wilcoxon signed-rank tests and Holm-Bonferroni correction. TCRdb mirrors the immuneACCESS table, restricted to in-frame sequences. Some clones are absent from its copies; in checked studies, under half trace to an unresolved V gene, and the reason for the others is unknown. V and J calls and clone size come straight from that table; D and trimming were deduced from the DNA. This sample holds 30,000 to 40,000 clones; over 75% were observed only once. Together, the top ten hold approximately 4.7% of the sample.

The sample belongs to a study of long-term antiretroviral therapy in people with HIV (dated by TCRdb to between 2021 and 2023). For the study in its entirety: The earliest samples were collected roughly a decade before the 2015 WHO recommendation for immediate ART, at a time when ART was usually postponed until CD4 counts fell. No cross-contamination during QIAcube processing was seen in test extractions of a monoclonal T-cell line run alongside approximately 36 polyclonal samples. A total of approximately 200 cryopreserved PBMC samples came from 30 or so adults with confirmed HIV infection and were collected serially over a mean of roughly six years (range 1-12). Among the 30 or so participants with HIV, about 11 were female. This retrospective serial study examined whether starting ART and sustained HIV suppression were associated with changes in the composition and diversity of the TRB repertoire in peripheral blood. The investigation overall reported the following: Inferences about post-ART repertoire changes are limited because no data were available on ART adherence, viral resistance or therapy changes. Because PBMC availability was limited, only the TCR beta chain was sequenced, with no alpha chain pairing. Unsorted PBMC were profiled instead of sorted CD4+ and CD8+ T cells because pre-ART samples had limited cell numbers. Samples dated from about 2003 to 2018, and the ART regimens used may be less effective than current ones. The repertoire was dominated across all time points by expanded TRB clones identified before ART initiation, although this dominance was seen to fluctuate and to decrease in many PLHIV after ART. Narrower CDR3 length ranges were observed in HIV repertoires than in controls, and an antigen-experienced repertoire with only a slight naive shift after ART was suggested by the network structure. Starting ART was linked to a significant rise in TRB diversity, yet even with long-term ART the diversity remained significantly lower than in transplant donor controls.

The specimen was unsorted PBMCs, collected approximately 3.3 years after starting antiretroviral therapy. The TCR sequence derives from a man between 18 and 35 years old with HIV.

DNA sequence: TGTGCCAGCAGCCAAGAGGACAGACAGGGGGCGGGTTCACCCCTCCACTTT. It translates as CASSQEDRQGAGSPLHF. In this chain, TRBV4-2 is recombined with TRBJ1-6, and TRBD1 aligns with 10 junction nucleotides. V is cut back by 0 bases and J by 9 bases, with 8 bases in the junction unmatched. The CDR3 holds 17 amino acids from the cysteine to the phenylalanine. Just CDR3 DNA is preserved here, 51 bases in frame from base 1. The germline V gene provides CDR1 LGHNA and CDR2 YNFKEQ.